The clone carrying this T cell receptor beta chain was seen once. Profiled with immunoSEQ multiplex PCR; TCRdb holds only in-frame clones, not every one. Of about 17,000 clones in the sample, 55% to 80% were seen once. The sample belongs to a study of sequential checkpoint blockade in melanoma. Study-level information: Arm A got nivolumab then ipilimumab; arm B the reverse, 1:1.

Germline trimming cut 10 bases from V and 0 bases from J; bases unmatched to any gene: 5. The germline V gene encodes CDR1 WSHSY and CDR2 SAAADI. This CDR3 has 13 residues. Documented treatment: randomized to nivolumab then ipilimumab (arm A) or the reverse (arm B). Patients had received no earlier DNA-damaging chemotherapy. Sorted cells were live CD3+CD8+, lacking CD19 and CD56, from PBMCs. Sequencing was performed on CD8+ T cells sorted from blood (inferred from file names), taken from a patient given nivolumab and ipilimumab in sequence. The chain joins TRBV10-2 to TRBJ2-7; 8 bases map to TRBD1. The TCR was taken from a human donor with melanoma. For the CDR3, the DNA is TGCGCCACCTGGACAGGGAGCTCCTACGAGCAGTACTTC. This sequence encodes CATWTGSSYEQYF.